The sequence of this T cell receptor (beta chain) was determined in a study of tumor-infiltrating lymphocytes in primary liver carcinoma. For the study at large: Men and women, 30 to 69 years of age, made up the patients.

Constant-region priming of approximately 500 ng total RNA yielded TCR beta cDNA. Sequencing libraries for TCR beta derived from three nested multiplex PCR rounds that used slightly modified ARM-PCR. Two initial PCR rounds of around 10 cycles each paired TRBV1-TRBV30 forward primers with a C-beta reverse primer. A single record per CDR3 protein comes from TCRdb applying MiXCR to the multiplex PCR reads. The sample consists of roughly 190,000 distinct CDR3 sequences, around four fifths of them appearing once. Details on this clonotype: Its antigen is not identified. One end of the junction is discordant with germline, which a read error may explain.

The study, taken as a whole, reports: The proportion of top clones found throughout all five tumor regions was only about 7-25%.

The approximately 20-31 mg bulk tissue piece was not sorted before simultaneous RNA and DNA extraction. Each tumor had five separate regions sampled. This CDR3 comprises 13 residues. The germline V gene encodes CDR1 SNHLY and CDR2 FYNNEI. The sequence was obtained from a man aged 40-49 years with primary liver carcinoma and hepatitis B virus infection. Sequenced material: tumor tissue from primary liver carcinoma. V usage is TRBV2 and J usage is TRBJ1-1; no firm D call. CDR3 loop: CASIPVRSTEPFF. DNA for the CDR3: TGTGCCAGCATCCCGGTTAGAAGCACTGAACCTTTCTTT.